The rows below give T cell receptor beta chains drawn from one sample of a study of human T cells and chemical hapten exposure. TCRdb processed the RACE reads anew with MiXCR; each CDR3 protein has one entry. The sample lists roughly 380,000 distinct CDR3 sequences, roughly 5% occurring once. The source was whole blood, collected in connection with sensitization to the hapten diphenylcyclopropenone (DPC). Receptors originate from a woman between 45 and 60 years old with alopecia areata. Some clones in this sample may be carry-over from other donors' samples. CDR3s include the opening cysteine and the closing phenylalanine or tryptophan. The D gene is left open where the match is weak. Not every row has a clone size; where given, it reads once, few, many or a size class.

len: 12; j_gene: TRBJ1-3; v_gene: TRBV28; d_gene: -; abundance: -; CDR3nt: TGTGCCAGCAGTTTCCCTGGAAACACCATATATTTT; CDR3aa: CASSFPGNTIYF
len: 12; j_gene: TRBJ1-1; v_gene: TRBV29-1; d_gene: -; abundance: many; CDR3nt: TGCAGCGTTGGGAAAACGAACACTGAAGCTTTCTTT; CDR3aa: CSVGKTNTEAFF
len: 18; j_gene: TRBJ2-3; v_gene: TRBV7-9; d_gene: TRBD1; abundance: few; CDR3nt: TGTGCCAGCAGCTCAAGAGCCGGGACAGTGCTGAGCACAGATACGCAGTATTTT; CDR3aa: CASSSRAGTVLSTDTQYF
len: 16; j_gene: TRBJ2-3; v_gene: TRBV10-1; d_gene: -; abundance: few; CDR3nt: TGCGCCAGCAGTGATGAGGGGTTAAGCGGCACAGATACGCAGTATTTT; CDR3aa: CASSDEGLSGTDTQYF
len: 15; j_gene: TRBJ2-2; v_gene: TRBV10-1; d_gene: TRBD2; abundance: many; CDR3nt: TGCGCCAGCAGTGAGGGGGGGGCGAACACCGGGGAGCTGTTTTTT; CDR3aa: CASSEGGANTGELFF
len: 14; j_gene: TRBJ1-2; v_gene: TRBV18; d_gene: TRBD1; abundance: -; CDR3nt: TGTGCCAGCTCACCTTCGGACAGGGGTGATGGCTACACCTTC; CDR3aa: CASSPSDRGDGYTF
len: 12; j_gene: TRBJ2-7; v_gene: TRBV5-1; d_gene: TRBD2; abundance: many; CDR3nt: TGCGCCAGCAGCTCCCGGGGGGGCGAGCAGTACTTC; CDR3aa: CASSSRGGEQYF
len: 17; j_gene: TRBJ1-1; v_gene: TRBV6-5; d_gene: -; abundance: many; CDR3nt: TGTGCCAGCAGTTACTCGATAACCGGGACAACAGGCACTGAAGCTTTCTTT; CDR3aa: CASSYSITGTTGTEAFF
len: 15; j_gene: TRBJ1-6; v_gene: TRBV20-1; d_gene: -; abundance: many; CDR3nt: TGCAGTGCTAGTGAAAGGGGTCATAATAATTCACCCCTCCACTTT; CDR3aa: CSASERGHNNSPLHF
len: 13; j_gene: TRBJ2-1; v_gene: TRBV6-5; d_gene: -; abundance: many; CDR3nt: TGTGCCAGCACTACAGACCCGAACAATGAGCAGTTCTTC; CDR3aa: CASTTDPNNEQFF
len: 12; j_gene: TRBJ2-5; v_gene: TRBV29-1; d_gene: TRBD1; abundance: many; CDR3nt: TGCAGCGTTGCGGCAGGGGGAGAGACCCAGTACTTC; CDR3aa: CSVAAGGETQYF
len: 20; j_gene: TRBJ2-3; v_gene: TRBV5-1; d_gene: TRBD1; abundance: many; CDR3nt: TGCGCCAGCAGCTCTTGGAAAGGTAAAGAGGGACAGTGGAGAGGAGATACGCAGTATTTT; CDR3aa: CASSSWKGKEGQWRGDTQYF
len: 13; j_gene: TRBJ2-3; v_gene: TRBV12-3/TRBV12-4; d_gene: -; abundance: many; CDR3nt: TGTGCCAGCAATATCGACAACACAGATACGCAGTATTTT; CDR3aa: CASNIDNTDTQYF
len: 15; j_gene: TRBJ2-4; v_gene: TRBV20-1; d_gene: TRBD2; abundance: few; CDR3nt: TGCAGTGCCCCCCGCGGGAGGGGGGGGCAAAACATTCAGTACTTC; CDR3aa: CSAPRGRGGQNIQYF
len: 13; j_gene: TRBJ1-5; v_gene: TRBV2; d_gene: -; abundance: many; CDR3nt: TGTGCCAGCAGACGGGACAACAATCAGCCCCAGCATTTT; CDR3aa: CASRRDNNQPQHF
len: 12; j_gene: TRBJ2-1; v_gene: TRBV6-1; d_gene: -; abundance: -; CDR3nt: TGTGCCAGCAGTTTCTCCAGGAGTGAGCAGTTCTTC; CDR3aa: CASSFSRSEQFF
len: 13; j_gene: TRBJ2-2; v_gene: TRBV12-3/TRBV12-4; d_gene: -; abundance: few; CDR3nt: TGTGCCAGCAGTTTAAAGAGGGTCGGGGAGCTGTTTTTT; CDR3aa: CASSLKRVGELFF
len: 13; j_gene: TRBJ1-2; v_gene: TRBV7-2; d_gene: -; abundance: few; CDR3nt: TGTGCCAGCAGCCCAGACCCCAACTGGGGCTACACCTTC; CDR3aa: CASSPDPNWGYTF
len: 11; j_gene: TRBJ2-1; v_gene: TRBV29-1; d_gene: TRBD1; abundance: many; CDR3nt: TGCAGCGTAATACAGGGGTATGAGCAGTTCTTC; CDR3aa: CSVIQGYEQFF
len: 16; j_gene: TRBJ2-1; v_gene: TRBV20-1; d_gene: TRBD2; abundance: -; CDR3nt: TGCAGTGCTAGGGGAGGGACTAGCGGGAGTTACAATGAGCAGTTCTTC; CDR3aa: CSARGGTSGSYNEQFF
len: 12; j_gene: TRBJ2-5; v_gene: TRBV14; d_gene: -; abundance: many; CDR3nt: TGTGCCAGCAGCCAAGGACTGTCCGCCCAGTACTTC; CDR3aa: CASSQGLSAQYF
len: 13; j_gene: TRBJ1-1; v_gene: TRBV19; d_gene: -; abundance: many; CDR3nt: TGTGCCAGTAGTATGTCGGGTTCCACTGAAGCTTTCTTT; CDR3aa: CASSMSGSTEAFF
len: 16; j_gene: TRBJ2-1; v_gene: TRBV5-4; d_gene: TRBD1; abundance: few; CDR3nt: TGTGCCAGCAGCTTGCCCCCTCGACAGGGAAAGGATGAGCAGTTCTTC; CDR3aa: CASSLPPRQGKDEQFF
len: 13; j_gene: TRBJ2-5; v_gene: TRBV25-1; d_gene: -; abundance: few; CDR3nt: TGTGCCAGCAGTTGGGGGGCGGGCGAGACCCAGTACTTC; CDR3aa: CASSWGAGETQYF
len: 14; j_gene: TRBJ1-1; v_gene: TRBV7-9; d_gene: -; abundance: many; CDR3nt: TGTGCCAGCAGCAATAGTTTCGGGGGCACTGAAGCTTTCTTT; CDR3aa: CASSNSFGGTEAFF
len: 12; j_gene: TRBJ1-6; v_gene: TRBV6-5; d_gene: -; abundance: many; CDR3nt: TGTGCCAGCAGCGGACAGAATTCACCCCTCCACTTT; CDR3aa: CASSGQNSPLHF
len: 13; j_gene: TRBJ2-7; v_gene: TRBV3-1; d_gene: -; abundance: many; CDR3nt: TGTGCCAGCAGCTCCCGAACTTCCTACGAGCAGTACTTC; CDR3aa: CASSSRTSYEQYF
len: 14; j_gene: TRBJ1-1; v_gene: TRBV2; d_gene: -; abundance: many; CDR3nt: TGTGCCAGCAGTTCCACAACCCCGGGCACTGAAGCTTTCTTT; CDR3aa: CASSSTTPGTEAFF
len: 14; j_gene: TRBJ2-3; v_gene: TRBV28; d_gene: -; abundance: many; CDR3nt: TGTGCCAGCAGTTTACCCGGGAGAGCGGATACGCAGTATTTT; CDR3aa: CASSLPGRADTQYF
len: 17; j_gene: TRBJ2-6; v_gene: TRBV5-6; d_gene: -; abundance: -; CDR3nt: TGTGCCAGCAGCCAGGGACATTCCTTTTACGGGGCCAACGTCCTGACTTTC; CDR3aa: CASSQGHSFYGANVLTF
len: 14; j_gene: TRBJ1-1; v_gene: TRBV5-1; d_gene: -; abundance: -; CDR3nt: TGCGCCAGCAGCTTGACGCAAATGAACACTGAAGCTTTCTTT; CDR3aa: CASSLTQMNTEAFF
len: 13; j_gene: TRBJ2-1; v_gene: TRBV9; d_gene: TRBD2; abundance: few; CDR3nt: TGTGCCAGCAGCGTAGAAGCGGGGTATGAGCAGTTCTTC; CDR3aa: CASSVEAGYEQFF
len: 14; j_gene: TRBJ2-4; v_gene: TRBV30; d_gene: TRBD2; abundance: few; CDR3nt: TGTGCCTGGAGTCCGACCGCGGGGGGAAACATTCAGTACTTC; CDR3aa: CAWSPTAGGNIQYF
len: 15; j_gene: TRBJ2-7; v_gene: TRBV6-2/TRBV6-3; d_gene: TRBD1; abundance: -; CDR3nt: TGTGCCAGCATTGAGAGACCGGGACAGGGTAGCGAGCAGTACTTC; CDR3aa: CASIERPGQGSEQYF
len: 13; j_gene: TRBJ2-5; v_gene: TRBV29-1; d_gene: TRBD2; abundance: -; CDR3nt: TGCAGCGTTGACGGGGGGAGGAGAGAGACCCAGTACTTC; CDR3aa: CSVDGGRRETQYF
len: 16; j_gene: TRBJ1-2; v_gene: TRBV28; d_gene: TRBD1; abundance: many; CDR3nt: TGTGCCAGTACCTTCGCCGGGACAGGGGATACCTATGGCTACACCTTC; CDR3aa: CASTFAGTGDTYGYTF
len: 12; j_gene: TRBJ2-2; v_gene: TRBV2; d_gene: -; abundance: -; CDR3nt: TGTGCCAGCAGTGACGGTGTCGGGGAGCTGTTTTTT; CDR3aa: CASSDGVGELFF
len: 17; j_gene: TRBJ2-2; v_gene: TRBV6-2/TRBV6-3; d_gene: TRBD2; abundance: few; CDR3nt: TGTGCCAGCAGTTACGCTGGACTAGCGGGAGGGCCCGGGGAGCTGTTTTTT; CDR3aa: CASSYAGLAGGPGELFF
len: 18; j_gene: TRBJ2-7; v_gene: TRBV28; d_gene: TRBD2; abundance: many; CDR3nt: TGTGCCAGCAGTTTAGGGGGGACTAGCGGGTGGGGCCCCTACGAGCAGTACTTC; CDR3aa: CASSLGGTSGWGPYEQYF
len: 17; j_gene: TRBJ2-1; v_gene: TRBV20-1; d_gene: TRBD2; abundance: -; CDR3nt: TGCAGTGCTAGAGGCCCTTCGGCTAGCGGATTTTACAATGAGCAGTTCTTC; CDR3aa: CSARGPSASGFYNEQFF
len: 11; j_gene: TRBJ2-7; v_gene: TRBV15; d_gene: TRBD1; abundance: many; CDR3nt: TGTGCCACCGGACAGGGCTACGAGCAGTACTTC; CDR3aa: CATGQGYEQYF
len: 13; j_gene: TRBJ2-7; v_gene: TRBV2; d_gene: -; abundance: many; CDR3nt: TGTGCCAGCAGCGCACCGCCCGGGGAAGTGCAGTACTTC; CDR3aa: CASSAPPGEVQYF
len: 13; j_gene: TRBJ1-5; v_gene: TRBV12-3/TRBV12-4; d_gene: -; abundance: many; CDR3nt: TGTGCCAGCAGTTTAATGGGTGAACAGCCCCAGCATTTT; CDR3aa: CASSLMGEQPQHF
len: 13; j_gene: TRBJ1-2; v_gene: TRBV15; d_gene: -; abundance: many; CDR3nt: TGTGCCACCAGCAGAGGGGTAGGGGTAAAGTATACCTTC; CDR3aa: CATSRGVGVKYTF
len: 14; j_gene: TRBJ2-7; v_gene: TRBV6-5; d_gene: -; abundance: many; CDR3nt: TGTGCCAGCAGTTCCGATTTAGGAACGGGGGAGCAGTACTTC; CDR3aa: CASSSDLGTGEQYF